This paragraph reports one TCR beta chain. This sample is part of a study of blood T cell repertoires in COVID-19. Study-level background: T cells, B-cell-depleted T cells, or PBMCs provided the cDNA or gDNA that served as material.

Germline lookup yields CDR1 LNHDA and CDR2 SQIVND (reference sequence). The trim removed 7 bases at V and 2 bases at J, leaving 7 bases unmatched. The CDR3 loop spans 16 amino acids. During active infection, Seattle patients enrolled and were then monitored through disease. TCRdb's copy holds only in-frame clones and misses some; the assay was immunoSEQ multiplex PCR. The sample has 70,000 to 95,000 clones, approximately 91% seen once; the top ten hold approximately 2.4%. Sequencing input: peripheral blood. The clonotype originates from a man aged 45-65 years with COVID-19, enrolled during active disease. This rearrangement joins TRBV19 to TRBJ1-4, with 10 bases aligning to TRBD1. The CDR3, as DNA: TGTGCCAGTAAGGGGACAGGGGTAACGACTAATGAAAAACTGTTTTTT. Residues: CASKGTGVTTNEKLFF.